This T cell receptor beta chain was identified in a study of T cell repertoires in cytomegalovirus infection (dated by TCRdb to the late 2010s). Regarding the complete study: The peptide stimulations were aimed at well-studied HLA-B-restricted epitopes as well as recently identified HLA-C-restricted CMV epitopes, whose presentation resists viral immunomodulation. Donor HLA type was relevant to the analysis, because carriage of CMV infection together with the matching HLA type was indicated by public TCR beta signatures.

This clonotype was detected a few times. Its antigen is unknown. Per-base qualities were not stored, and no clone one base away is much larger. Spanning cysteine to phenylalanine, the CDR3 consists of 16 amino acids. Only CDR3 DNA remains: 48 bases, in frame from the first base. CDR1 MGHRA and CDR2 YSYEKL were looked up in the germline V gene. Trimming costs V 4 bases and J 4 bases, and their ends lie 16 bases apart. The treatment or condition label of this sample denotes: in vitro stimulation with specific CMV peptide epitopes to enrich CMV-specific T cells. The instrument given in TCRdb is Illumina HiSeq 1500. TCRdb reanalyzed the raw reads on its own, using fastp at Q25 for trimming and MiXCR for clone calling, and kept in-frame beta chains. Duplicate CDR3 protein sequences are folded into a single record with the most common DNA and genes. The sample table records 700,000 to 950,000 distinct CDR3 sequences; about 31% of these occur just once. The biggest ten clones account for around 12% of the sample.

The paper's findings and limits, for the study overall: In both this cohort and an independent roughly 350-donor cohort, the cumulative frequency of public TCR beta family members distinguished carriers of CMV infection plus the relevant HLA type. The ex vivo response was dominated by HLA-C-restricted CMV-specific TCR beta clonotypes, and the single most frequent clonotype in two of eight donors was supplied by these HLA-C-restricted clonotypes.

This sequence originates from a human donor in good health (CMV status not recorded). Some clones in this sample may be carry-over from other donors' samples. The chain employs TRBV4-1 and TRBJ2-2; confidence is insufficient to name the D gene. The material sequenced was cultured CD8+ T cells from PBMCs, taken from culture after CMV antigen stimulation. The sequenced DNA: TGCGCCAGCAGCCCAATTTGGGCCCCCCGCACCGGGGAGCTGTTTTTT. This yields the protein CASSPIWAPRTGELFF.